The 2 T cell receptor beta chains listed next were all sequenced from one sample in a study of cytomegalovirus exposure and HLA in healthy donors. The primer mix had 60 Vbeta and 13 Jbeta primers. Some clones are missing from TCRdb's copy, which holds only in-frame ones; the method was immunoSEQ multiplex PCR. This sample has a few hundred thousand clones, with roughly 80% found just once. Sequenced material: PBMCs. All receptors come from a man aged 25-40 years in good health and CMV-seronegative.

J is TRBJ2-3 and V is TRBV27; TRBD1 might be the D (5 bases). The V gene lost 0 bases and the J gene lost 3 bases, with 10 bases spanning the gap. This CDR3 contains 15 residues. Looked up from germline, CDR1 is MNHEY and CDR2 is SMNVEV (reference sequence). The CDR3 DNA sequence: TGTGCCAGCAGTTTATCAGGGGTGAGGACAGATACGCAGTATTTT. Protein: CASSLSGVRTDTQYF.

The CDR3 DNA reads TGCGCCAGCAGCTTGGGTGGACAGGGTGGTGGCTACACCTTC. It yields the protein CASSLGGQGGGYTF. The rearrangement links TRBV5-1 to TRBJ1-2; 8 nucleotides line up with TRBD1. The V gene end was trimmed by 0 bases and the J gene end by 7 bases; junction bases not matched to a gene: 5. The CDR3 consists of 14 residues. Germline CDR1 and CDR2: SGHRS and YFSETQ.